This T cell receptor (beta chain) stems from a study of siplizumab effects on memory and regulatory T cells. Per individual sample, 9.9 x 10^4 or so TCR templates were assayed. Libraries were prepared by immunoSEQ multiplex PCR; TCRdb keeps only in-frame clonotypes and omits some of them. The sample lists approximately 65,000 clones, around 78% occurring once. Concerning this clone: Its antigen is not known.

General observations from the study: Memory T cells appeared less diverse than naive cells, which seemed to contribute substantially to alloresponse. Researchers did not confirm the suppressive function of proliferating Tregs from siplizumab cultures.

The sample comprised memory CD4+ T cells sorted from blood. This receptor was obtained from a human donor in good health.

CDR3 in amino acids: CAISEGGWDTEAFF. The DNA of the CDR3 is TGTGCCATCAGTGAGGGGGGGTGGGACACTGAAGCTTTCTTT. The V and J genes are TRBV10-3 and TRBJ1-1; maybe TRBD1 (5 bases). Trimming stripped 2 bases from V and 3 bases from J, with 10 bases between. CDR3 length: 14 residues. The germline V gene has CDR1 ENHRY and CDR2 SYGVKD.